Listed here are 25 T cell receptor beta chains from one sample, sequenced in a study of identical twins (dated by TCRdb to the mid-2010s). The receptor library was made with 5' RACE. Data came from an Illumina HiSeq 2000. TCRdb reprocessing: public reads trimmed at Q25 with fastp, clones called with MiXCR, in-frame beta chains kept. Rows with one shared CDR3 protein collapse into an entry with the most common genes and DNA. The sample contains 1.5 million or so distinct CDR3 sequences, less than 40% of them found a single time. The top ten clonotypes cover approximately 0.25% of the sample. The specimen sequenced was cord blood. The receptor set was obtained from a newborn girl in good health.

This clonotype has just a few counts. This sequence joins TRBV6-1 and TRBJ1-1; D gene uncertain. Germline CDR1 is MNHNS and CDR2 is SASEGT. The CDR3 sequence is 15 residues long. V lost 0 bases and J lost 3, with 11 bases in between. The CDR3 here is CASSEARAVDTEAFF. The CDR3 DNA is TGTGCCAGCAGTGAAGCGCGGGCAGTAGACACTGAAGCTTTCTTT.

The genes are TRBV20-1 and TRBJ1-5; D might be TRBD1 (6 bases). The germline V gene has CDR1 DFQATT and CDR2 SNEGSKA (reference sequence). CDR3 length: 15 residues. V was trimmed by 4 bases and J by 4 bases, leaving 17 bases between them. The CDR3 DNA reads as TGCAGTGCTACCCGGGACACAGTCTCGAATCAGCCCCAGCATTTT. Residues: CSATRDTVSNQPQHF.

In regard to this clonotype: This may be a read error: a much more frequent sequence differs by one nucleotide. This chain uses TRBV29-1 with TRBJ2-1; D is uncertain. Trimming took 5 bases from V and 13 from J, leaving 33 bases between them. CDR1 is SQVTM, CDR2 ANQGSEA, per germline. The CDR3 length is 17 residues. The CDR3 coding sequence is TGCAGCGTTATAGGAGTCACCTTGCCTTCGAGTCAAGAGACCCAGTTCTTC. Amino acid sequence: CSVIGVTLPSSQETQFF.

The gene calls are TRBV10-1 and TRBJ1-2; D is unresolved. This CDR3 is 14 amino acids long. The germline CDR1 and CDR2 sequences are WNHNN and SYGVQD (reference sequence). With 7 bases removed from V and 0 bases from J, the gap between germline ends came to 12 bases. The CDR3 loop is CASISDASNYGYTF. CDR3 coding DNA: TGCGCCAGCATTTCGGACGCATCTAACTATGGCTACACCTTC.

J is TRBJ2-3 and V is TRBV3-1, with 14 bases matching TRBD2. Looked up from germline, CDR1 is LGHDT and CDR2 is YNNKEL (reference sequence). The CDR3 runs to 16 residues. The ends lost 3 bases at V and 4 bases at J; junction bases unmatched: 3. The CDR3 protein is CASSQGLAGAADTQYF. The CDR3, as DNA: TGTGCCAGCAGCCAGGGACTAGCGGGAGCCGCAGATACGCAGTATTTT.

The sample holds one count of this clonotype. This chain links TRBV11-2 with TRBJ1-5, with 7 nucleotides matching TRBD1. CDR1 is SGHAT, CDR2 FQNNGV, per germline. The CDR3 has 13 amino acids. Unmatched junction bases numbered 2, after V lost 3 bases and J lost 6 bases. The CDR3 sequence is CASSFWTGQPQHF. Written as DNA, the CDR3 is TGTGCCAGCAGCTTCTGGACAGGTCAGCCCCAGCATTTT.

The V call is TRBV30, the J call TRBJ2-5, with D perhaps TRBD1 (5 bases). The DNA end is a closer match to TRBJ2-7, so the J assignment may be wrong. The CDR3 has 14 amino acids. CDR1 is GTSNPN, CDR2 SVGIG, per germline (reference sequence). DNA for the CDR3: TGTGCCTGGAGTGCCCTAGGGGATGGCCACGAGCAGTACTTC. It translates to CAWSALGDGHEQYF.

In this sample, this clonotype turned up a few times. The CDR3 here is CASSYPNKGLIDEQYF. DNA of the CDR3: TGTGCCAGCAGTTACCCTAATAAGGGGTTAATCGACGAGCAGTACTTC. The chain carries TRBV6-6 and TRBJ2-7; tentatively, D is TRBD1 (5 bases). Trimming shortened V by 2 bases and J by 5 bases, and 19 bases separated the two germline ends. CDR1 is MNHNY, CDR2 SVGAGI, per germline (reference sequence). The length of the CDR3 is 16 residues.

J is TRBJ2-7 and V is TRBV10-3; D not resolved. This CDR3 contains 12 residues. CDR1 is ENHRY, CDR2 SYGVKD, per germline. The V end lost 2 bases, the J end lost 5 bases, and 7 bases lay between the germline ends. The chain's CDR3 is CAISESTHEQYF. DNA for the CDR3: TGTGCCATCAGTGAGAGTACTCACGAGCAGTACTTC.

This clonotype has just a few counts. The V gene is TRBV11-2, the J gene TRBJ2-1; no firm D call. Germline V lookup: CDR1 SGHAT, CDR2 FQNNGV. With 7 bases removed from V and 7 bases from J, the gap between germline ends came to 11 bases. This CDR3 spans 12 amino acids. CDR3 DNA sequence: TGTGCCAGCACCGGTGGGGAAAATGAGCAGTTCTTC. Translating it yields CASTGGENEQFF.

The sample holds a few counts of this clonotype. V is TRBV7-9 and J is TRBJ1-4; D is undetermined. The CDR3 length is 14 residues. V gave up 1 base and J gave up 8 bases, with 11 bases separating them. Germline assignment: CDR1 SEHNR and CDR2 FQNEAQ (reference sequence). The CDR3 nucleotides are TGTGCCAGCAGCTTAGGCGGGATTACGGAAAAACTGTTTTTT. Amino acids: CASSLGGITEKLFF.

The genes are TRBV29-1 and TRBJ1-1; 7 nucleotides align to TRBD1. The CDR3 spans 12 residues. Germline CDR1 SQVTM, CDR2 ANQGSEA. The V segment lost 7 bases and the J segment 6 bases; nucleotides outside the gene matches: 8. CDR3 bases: TGCAGCGGGGGCACAGGGGAAGCTGAAGCTTTCTTT. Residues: CSGGTGEAEAFF.

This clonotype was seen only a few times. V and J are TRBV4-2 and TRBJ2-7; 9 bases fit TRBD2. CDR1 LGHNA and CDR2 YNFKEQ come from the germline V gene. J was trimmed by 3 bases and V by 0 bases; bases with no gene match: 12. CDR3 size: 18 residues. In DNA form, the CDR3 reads TGTGCCAGCAGCCAAGATTGGAAAAGCGGGGGGTGGAACTACGAGCAGTACTTC. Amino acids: CASSQDWKSGGWNYEQYF.

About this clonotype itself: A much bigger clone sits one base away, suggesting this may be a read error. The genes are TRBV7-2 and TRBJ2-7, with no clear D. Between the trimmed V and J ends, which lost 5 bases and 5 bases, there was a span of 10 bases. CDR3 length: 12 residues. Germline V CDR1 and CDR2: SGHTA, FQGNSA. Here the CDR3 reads CASSQSNHEQYF. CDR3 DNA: TGTGCCAGCAGCCAAAGTAACCACGAGCAGTACTTC.

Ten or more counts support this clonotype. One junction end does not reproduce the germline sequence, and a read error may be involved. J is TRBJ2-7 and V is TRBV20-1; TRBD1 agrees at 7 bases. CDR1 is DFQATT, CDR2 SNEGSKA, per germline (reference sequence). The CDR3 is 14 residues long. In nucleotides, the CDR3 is TGCAGTGCGAGAGTGCAGGGGGTATCCTACGAGCAGTACTTC. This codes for CSARVQGVSYEQYF.

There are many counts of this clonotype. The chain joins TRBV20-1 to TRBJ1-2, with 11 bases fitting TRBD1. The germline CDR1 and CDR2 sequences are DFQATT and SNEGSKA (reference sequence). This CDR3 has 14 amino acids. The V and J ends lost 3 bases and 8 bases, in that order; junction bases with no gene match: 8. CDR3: CSASLDRGRGGYTF. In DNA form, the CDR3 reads TGCAGTGCTAGTTTGGACAGGGGGCGGGGAGGCTACACCTTC.

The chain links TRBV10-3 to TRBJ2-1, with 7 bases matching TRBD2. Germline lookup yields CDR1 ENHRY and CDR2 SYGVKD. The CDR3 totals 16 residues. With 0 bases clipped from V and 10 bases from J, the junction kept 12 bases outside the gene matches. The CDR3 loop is CAISESVAVDGGEQFF. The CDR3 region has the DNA TGTGCCATCAGTGAGTCGGTAGCGGTCGACGGGGGGGAGCAGTTCTTC.

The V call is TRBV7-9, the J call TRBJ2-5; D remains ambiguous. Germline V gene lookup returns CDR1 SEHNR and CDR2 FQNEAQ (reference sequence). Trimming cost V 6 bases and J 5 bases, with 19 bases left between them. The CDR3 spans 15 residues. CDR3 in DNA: TGTGCCAGCAGTCCTCTGAGCAGGTCTTCGGAGACCCAGTACTTC. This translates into CASSPLSRSSETQYF.

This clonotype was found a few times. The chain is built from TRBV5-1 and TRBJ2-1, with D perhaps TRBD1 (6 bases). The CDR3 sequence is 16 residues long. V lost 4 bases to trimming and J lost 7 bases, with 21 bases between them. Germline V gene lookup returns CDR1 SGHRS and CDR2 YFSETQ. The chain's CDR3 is CASSPYGQSVGNEQFF. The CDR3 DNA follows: TGCGCCAGCAGCCCCTACGGACAGTCGGTTGGGAATGAGCAGTTCTTC. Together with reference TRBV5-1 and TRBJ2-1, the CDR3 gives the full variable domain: KAGVTQTPRYLIKTRGQQVTLSCSPISGHRSVSWYQQTPGQGLQFLFEYFSETQRNKGNFPGRFSGRQFSNSRSEMNVSTLELGDSALYLCASSPYGQSVGNEQFFGPGTRLTVL.

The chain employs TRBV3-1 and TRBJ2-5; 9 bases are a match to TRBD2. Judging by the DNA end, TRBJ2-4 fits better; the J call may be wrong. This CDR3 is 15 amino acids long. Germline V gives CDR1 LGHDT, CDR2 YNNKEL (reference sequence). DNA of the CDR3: TGTGCCAGCAGCCTAGGACTAGCGACAGAAAACATTCAGTACTTC. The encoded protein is CASSLGLATENIQYF.

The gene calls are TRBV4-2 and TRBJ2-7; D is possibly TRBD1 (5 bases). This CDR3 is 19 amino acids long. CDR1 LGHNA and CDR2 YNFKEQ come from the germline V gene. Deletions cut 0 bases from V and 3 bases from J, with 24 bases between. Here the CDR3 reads CASSQEGVWGRAHIYEQYF. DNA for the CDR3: TGTGCCAGCAGCCAAGAGGGCGTGTGGGGCAGGGCCCACATCTACGAGCAGTACTTC.

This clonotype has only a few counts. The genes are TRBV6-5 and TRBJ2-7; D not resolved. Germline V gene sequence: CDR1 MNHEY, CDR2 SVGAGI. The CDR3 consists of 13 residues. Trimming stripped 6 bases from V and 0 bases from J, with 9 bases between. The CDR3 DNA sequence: TGTGCCAGCAGGGCCCTAAACTCCTACGAGCAGTACTTC. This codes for CASRALNSYEQYF.

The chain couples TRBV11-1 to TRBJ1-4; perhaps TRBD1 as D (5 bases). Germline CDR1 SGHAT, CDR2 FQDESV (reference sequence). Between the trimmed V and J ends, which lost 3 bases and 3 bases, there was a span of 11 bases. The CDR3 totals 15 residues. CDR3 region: CASSFGRGSNEKLFF. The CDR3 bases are TGTGCCAGCAGCTTCGGAAGGGGCTCTAATGAAAAACTGTTTTTT.

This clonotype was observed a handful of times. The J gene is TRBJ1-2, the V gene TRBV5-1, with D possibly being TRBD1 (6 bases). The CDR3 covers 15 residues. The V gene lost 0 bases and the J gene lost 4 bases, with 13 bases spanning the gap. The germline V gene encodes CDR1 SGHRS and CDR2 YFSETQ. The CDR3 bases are TGCGCCAGCAGCTTGGCTGGGGGCAGTGGCTATGGCTACACCTTC. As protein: CASSLAGGSGYGYTF.

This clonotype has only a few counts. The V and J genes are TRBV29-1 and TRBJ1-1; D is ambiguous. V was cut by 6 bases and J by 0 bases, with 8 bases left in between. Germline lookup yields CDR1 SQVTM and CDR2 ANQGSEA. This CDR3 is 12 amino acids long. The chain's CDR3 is CSVETLNTEAFF. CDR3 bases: TGCAGCGTCGAAACACTGAACACTGAAGCTTTCTTT.